The clone carrying this T cell receptor (beta chain) was detected only once. This sample stems from a study of OX40 agonist ivuxolimab in advanced cancers. On the study more broadly: At 0.01 to 10 mg/kg, ivuxolimab was administered intravenously to patients every 2 weeks.

V gave up 4 bases and J gave up 2 bases; unmatched junction bases: 5. The CDR3 has 16 amino acids. From germline, CDR1 is LNHNV and CDR2 YYDKDF (reference sequence). The data were produced by immunoSEQ multiplex PCR, yet TCRdb's version contains in-frame clones alone and is incomplete. Of about 55,000 clones in the sample, roughly 82% were seen once. The chain has TRBV15 and TRBJ1-3; 10 nucleotides align to TRBD1. This receptor was obtained from an adult with an advanced solid tumor such as melanoma, head and neck, liver or kidney cancer. Material: CD4+ or CD8+ T cells sorted from blood, obtained in a trial of the OX40 agonist ivuxolimab. CDR3 region: CATSIRQGATGNTIYF. Here the CDR3 DNA reads TGTGCCACCAGCATTAGACAGGGGGCAACTGGAAACACCATATATTTT.